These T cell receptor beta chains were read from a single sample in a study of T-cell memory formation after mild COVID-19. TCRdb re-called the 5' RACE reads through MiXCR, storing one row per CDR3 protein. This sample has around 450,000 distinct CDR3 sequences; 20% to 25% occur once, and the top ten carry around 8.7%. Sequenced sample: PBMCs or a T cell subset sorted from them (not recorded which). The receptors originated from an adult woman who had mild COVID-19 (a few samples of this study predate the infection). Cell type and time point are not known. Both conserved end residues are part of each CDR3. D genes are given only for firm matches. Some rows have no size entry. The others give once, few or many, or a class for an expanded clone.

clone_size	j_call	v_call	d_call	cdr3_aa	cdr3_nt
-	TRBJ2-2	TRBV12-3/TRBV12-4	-	CASSANSPGGELFF	TGTGCCAGCAGTGCGAACTCCCCAGGCGGGGAGCTGTTTTTT
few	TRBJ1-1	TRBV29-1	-	CSGRRQLMNTEAFF	TGCAGCGGAAGGCGACAGTTAATGAACACTGAAGCTTTCTTT
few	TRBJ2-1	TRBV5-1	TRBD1	CASSLAGGFSYNEQFF	TGCGCCAGCAGCTTAGCAGGGGGATTTTCGTACAATGAGCAGTTCTTC
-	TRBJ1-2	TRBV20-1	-	CSARDLTGSANYGYTF	TGCAGTGCTAGAGATCTCACGGGGTCGGCTAACTATGGCTACACCTTC
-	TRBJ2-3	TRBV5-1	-	CASSFRTSTDTQYF	TGCGCCAGCAGCTTCAGGACTAGCACAGATACGCAGTATTTT
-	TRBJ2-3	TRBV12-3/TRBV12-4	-	CASGSNSADTQYF	TGTGCCAGCGGCTCCAATTCGGCCGATACGCAGTATTTT
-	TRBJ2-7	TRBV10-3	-	CAIFQGPMGEQYF	TGTGCCATCTTCCAGGGTCCAATGGGCGAGCAGTACTTC
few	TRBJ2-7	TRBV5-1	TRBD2	CASSLGGSGRPPVYEQYF	TGCGCCAGCAGCTTGGGTGGTAGCGGGAGGCCGCCGGTCTACGAGCAGTACTTC
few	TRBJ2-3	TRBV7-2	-	CASTYGVSSMDTQYF	TGTGCCAGCACCTACGGGGTATCAAGTATGGATACGCAGTATTTT
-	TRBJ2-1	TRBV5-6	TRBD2	CASSMRLAGVYNEQFF	TGTGCCAGCAGCATGAGGCTAGCGGGAGTCTACAATGAGCAGTTCTTC
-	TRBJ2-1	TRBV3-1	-	CASSPYRGEQFF	TGTGCCAGCAGCCCGTACCGAGGAGAGCAGTTCTTC
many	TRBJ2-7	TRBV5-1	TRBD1	CASSPTTGGEEQYF	TGCGCCAGCAGCCCCACGACAGGGGGCGAGGAGCAGTACTTC
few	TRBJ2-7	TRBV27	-	CASSLSHGLGDEQYF	TGTGCCAGCAGTTTATCACACGGCCTGGGGGACGAGCAGTACTTC
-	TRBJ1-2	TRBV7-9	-	CASSRPDGTLANYGYTF	TGTGCCAGCAGCCGCCCGGACGGGACGCTAGCTAACTATGGCTACACCTTC
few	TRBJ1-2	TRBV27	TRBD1	CASSLTRQGYGYTF	TGTGCCAGCAGTTTAACCCGACAGGGGTATGGCTACACCTTC
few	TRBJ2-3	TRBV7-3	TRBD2	CASSPEGGRVTDTQYF	TGTGCCAGCAGCCCCGAGGGCGGGAGGGTCACAGATACGCAGTATTTT
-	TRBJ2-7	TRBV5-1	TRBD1	CASSSLDRMEQYF	TGCGCCAGCAGCTCCTTGGACAGGATGGAGCAGTACTTC
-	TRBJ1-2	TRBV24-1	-	CATSPSGAGPYGYTF	TGTGCCACCAGTCCCTCTGGGGCCGGGCCCTATGGCTACACCTTC
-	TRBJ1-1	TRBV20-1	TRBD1	CSARTGGSVEAFF	TGCAGTGCTAGAACAGGGGGCTCCGTTGAAGCTTTCTTT
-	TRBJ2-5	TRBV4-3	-	CASSQDLTGMLETQYF	TGCGCCAGCAGCCAAGATCTAACAGGGATGCTGGAGACCCAGTACTTC
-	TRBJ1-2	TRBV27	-	CASRAGLTNYGYTF	TGTGCCAGCAGAGCGGGATTAACTAACTATGGCTACACCTTC
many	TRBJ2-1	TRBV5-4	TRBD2	CASSGTSGNNEQFF	TGTGCCAGCAGTGGGACTAGCGGGAACAATGAGCAGTTCTTC
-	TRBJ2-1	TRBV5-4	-	CASKNQGNEQFF	TGTGCCAGCAAGAACCAGGGCAATGAGCAGTTCTTC
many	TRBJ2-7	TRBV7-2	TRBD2	CASSFTGGLYEQYF	TGTGCCAGCAGCTTCACGGGGGGACTGTACGAGCAGTACTTC
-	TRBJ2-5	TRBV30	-	CAWRTPETQYF	TGTGCCTGGCGCACACCAGAGACCCAGTACTTC
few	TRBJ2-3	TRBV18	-	CASSPSNGVGTDTQYF	TGTGCCAGCTCACCATCGAATGGGGTCGGCACAGATACGCAGTATTTT
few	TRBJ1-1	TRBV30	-	CAWSMGRMNTEAFF	TGTGCCTGGAGTATGGGACGGATGAACACTGAAGCTTTCTTT
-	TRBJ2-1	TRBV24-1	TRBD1	CATSDLTGESNEQFF	TGTGCCACCAGTGACCTGACAGGGGAATCCAATGAGCAGTTCTTC
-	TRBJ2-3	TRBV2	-	CASRDSSKFTDTQYF	TGTGCCAGCAGGGACTCTAGCAAGTTCACAGATACGCAGTATTTT
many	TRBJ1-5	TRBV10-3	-	CATSGGREPQHF	TGTGCCACCAGTGGGGGGCGGGAGCCCCAGCATTTT
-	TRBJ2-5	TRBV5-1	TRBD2	CASSSPAGAQETQYF	TGCGCCAGCAGCTCCCCAGCGGGGGCACAAGAGACCCAGTACTTC
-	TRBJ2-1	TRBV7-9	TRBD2	CASSWLTSVEPNEQFF	TGTGCCAGCAGCTGGCTGACTAGCGTGGAACCCAATGAGCAGTTCTTC
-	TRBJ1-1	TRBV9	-	CASSPPPWVRENTEAFF	TGTGCCAGCAGCCCTCCCCCCTGGGTCCGAGAGAACACTGAAGCTTTCTTT
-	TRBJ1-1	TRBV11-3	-	CASSLGGPTEAFF	TGTGCCAGCAGCTTAGGAGGGCCCACTGAAGCTTTCTTT
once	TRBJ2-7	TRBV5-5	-	CASSLGGLFYEQYF	TGTGCCAGCAGCTTGGGCGGCCTCTTCTACGAGCAGTACTTC
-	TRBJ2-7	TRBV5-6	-	CASSRAAREQYF	TGTGCCAGCAGCCGGGCAGCGCGCGAGCAGTACTTC
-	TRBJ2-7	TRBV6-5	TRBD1	CASSYGTGAFEQYF	TGTGCCAGCAGTTACGGGACAGGGGCTTTCGAGCAGTACTTC
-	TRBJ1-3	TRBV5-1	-	CASSLMGAQPGNTIYF	TGCGCCAGCAGCTTGATGGGGGCGCAGCCTGGAAACACCATATATTTT
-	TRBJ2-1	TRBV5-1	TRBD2	CASSLQAGVSYNEQFF	TGCGCCAGCAGCTTGCAAGCGGGAGTATCGTACAATGAGCAGTTCTTC
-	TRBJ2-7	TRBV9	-	CASSAEGSGPYEQYF	TGTGCCAGCAGCGCCGAAGGCTCAGGTCCTTACGAGCAGTACTTC
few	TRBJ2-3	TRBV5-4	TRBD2	CASSIGLAASTDTQYF	TGTGCCAGCAGCATAGGACTAGCGGCCAGCACAGATACGCAGTATTTT
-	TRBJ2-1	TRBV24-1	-	CATSDSRGGNEQFF	TGTGCCACCAGTGATTCTCGGGGCGGGAATGAGCAGTTCTTC
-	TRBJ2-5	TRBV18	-	CASSPRTNQETQYF	TGTGCCAGCTCACCCCGGACTAACCAAGAGACCCAGTACTTC
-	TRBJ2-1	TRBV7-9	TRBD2	CASRPGLAGEYNEQFF	TGTGCCAGCAGGCCGGGACTAGCGGGAGAGTACAATGAGCAGTTCTTC
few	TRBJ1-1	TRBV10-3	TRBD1	CAISRGQGWAFF	TGTGCCATCAGTAGGGGACAGGGATGGGCTTTCTTT
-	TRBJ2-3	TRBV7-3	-	CASSPSRGVTDTQYF	TGTGCCAGCAGCCCTAGCCGGGGTGTCACAGATACGCAGTATTTT
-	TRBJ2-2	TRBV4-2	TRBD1	CASSPRTGLSGELFF	TGTGCCAGCAGCCCACGGACAGGTCTGAGTGGGGAGCTGTTTTTT
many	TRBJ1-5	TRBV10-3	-	CAGGPDGAQPQHF	TGTGCCGGCGGCCCGGACGGAGCTCAGCCCCAGCATTTT